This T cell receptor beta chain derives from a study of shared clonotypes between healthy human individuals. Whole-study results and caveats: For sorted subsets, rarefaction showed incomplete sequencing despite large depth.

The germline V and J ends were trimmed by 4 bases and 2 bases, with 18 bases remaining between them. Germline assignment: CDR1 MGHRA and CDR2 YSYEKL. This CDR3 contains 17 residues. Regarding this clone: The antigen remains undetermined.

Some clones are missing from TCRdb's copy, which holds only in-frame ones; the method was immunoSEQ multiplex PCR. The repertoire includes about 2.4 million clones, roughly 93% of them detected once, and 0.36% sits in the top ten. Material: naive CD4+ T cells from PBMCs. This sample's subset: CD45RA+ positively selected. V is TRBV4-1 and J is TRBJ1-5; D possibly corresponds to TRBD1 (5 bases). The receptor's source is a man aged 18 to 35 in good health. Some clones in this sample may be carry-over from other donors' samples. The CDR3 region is CASSLIGTGGGNQPQHF. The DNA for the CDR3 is TGCGCCAGCAGCCTCATAGGTACAGGAGGAGGCAATCAGCCCCAGCATTTT.